The 9 T cell receptor beta chains reported below all come from one sample, sequenced in a study of T cell repertoires in cytomegalovirus infection. A single record per CDR3 protein comes from TCRdb applying MiXCR to the reads. The sample lists approximately 550,000 distinct CDR3 sequences, approximately 15% occurring once. Sequencing was carried out using CD8+ T cells from PBMCs. Receptors originate from a human donor in good health (CMV status not recorded). Some clones in this sample may be carry-over from other donors' samples.

This clonotype has a count of ten or more. The chain links TRBV27 to TRBJ1-2; 8 nucleotides agree with TRBD1. Germline-derived CDR1 and CDR2 are MNHEY and SMNVEV (reference sequence). CDR3 length: 17 residues. The J segment lost 6 bases and the V segment lost 2 bases, leaving 14 bases of the junction unmatched. CDR3 nucleotides: TGTGCCAGCAGTTTAACCAGACCCCAGGGGGCGAGGAATGGCTACACCTTC. Translating gives CASSLTRPQGARNGYTF.

This clonotype occurred a few times. The genes are TRBV12-3 or TRBV12-4 and TRBJ1-1, with 7 bases identical to TRBD1. The CDR3 spans 15 residues. V shed 2 bases, J shed 3 bases, and the junction held 6 bases outside the gene matches. The CDR3 region has the DNA TGTGCCAGCAGTTTATCAGGGGGGCGGGACACTGAAGCTTTCTTT. This gives the protein CASSLSGGRDTEAFF.

The sample holds many counts of this clonotype. The CDR3 sequence: CASSQDLGQVAYGYTF. For the CDR3, the DNA is TGTGCCAGCAGCCAAGACCTTGGACAGGTAGCCTATGGCTACACCTTC. This chain links TRBV4-2 with TRBJ1-2; 7 bases line up with TRBD1. Germline V CDR1 and CDR2: LGHNA, YNFKEQ. The CDR3 is made up of 16 amino acids. Trimming cost V 0 bases and J 4 bases; bases outside gene matches: 8.

The chain is built from TRBV20-1 and TRBJ2-3; no clear D. The CDR3 has 13 amino acids. In germline, CDR1 is DFQATT, CDR2 SNEGSKA (reference sequence). V was cut by 0 bases and J by 4 bases, with 8 bases left in between. The CDR3 spells CSARDQRADTQYF. The CDR3 nucleotides read TGCAGTGCTAGAGATCAGAGAGCAGATACGCAGTATTTT.

This clonotype appeared a few times. The chain combines TRBV29-1 with TRBJ2-1; a weak D match, TRBD2 (5 bases). With 6 bases removed from V and 3 bases from J, the gap between germline ends came to 15 bases. This CDR3 region has 14 residues. Germline CDR1 is SQVTM and CDR2 is ANQGSEA. CDR3 nucleotides: TGCAGCGTGGGAGATAGCGAGGGCTACAATGAGCAGTTCTTC. It codes for CSVGDSEGYNEQFF.

The chain couples TRBV4-1 to TRBJ2-7, with 8 bases aligning to TRBD1. Germline V CDR1 and CDR2: MGHRA, YSYEKL. This CDR3 comprises 14 residues. The V and J ends lost 3 bases and 3 bases, in that order; junction bases with no gene match: 4. The CDR3 sequence: CASSQTDRVYEQYF. The CDR3 DNA sequence: TGCGCCAGCAGCCAGACGGACAGGGTCTACGAGCAGTACTTC.

This rearrangement joins TRBV12-5 to TRBJ2-7, with D tentatively TRBD1 or TRBD2 (5 bases each). The CDR3 loop spans 16 amino acids. Germline V lookup: CDR1 LGHNT, CDR2 FRNRAP. Trimming cost V 6 bases and J 0 bases, with 18 bases left between them. The CDR3 reads CASGTPRGRASYEQYF. The CDR3, as DNA: TGTGCTAGTGGGACTCCCCGGGGACGGGCCTCCTACGAGCAGTACTTC. Full variable domain (outside the CDR3, taken from reference TRBV12-5 and TRBJ2-7): DARVTQTPRHKVTEMGQEVTMRCQPILGHNTVFWYRQTMMQGLELLAYFRNRAPLDDSGMPKDRFSAEMPDATLATLKIQPSEPRDSAVYFCASGTPRGRASYEQYFGPGTRLTVT.

This clonotype has a count of ten or more. The V gene is TRBV6-6, the J gene TRBJ2-5; 11 nucleotides match TRBD2. V lost 1 base to trimming and J lost 3 bases; unmatched junction nucleotides: 7. Germline values: CDR1 MNHNY, CDR2 SVGAGI (reference sequence). CDR3 length: 17 residues. The CDR3 nucleotides are TGTGCCAGCAGTTACTTGGGTTCGGGACTAGCGGAAGAGACCCAGTACTTC. Its translation: CASSYLGSGLAEETQYF.

This clonotype was seen repeatedly, ten times or more. The V and J genes are TRBV10-3 and TRBJ2-3, with D unresolved. CDR3 length equals 12 residues. The germline V gene encodes CDR1 ENHRY and CDR2 SYGVKD. V lost 0 bases and J 5 bases, leaving 3 bases between the germline ends. This CDR3 reads CAISESRDTQYF. The CDR3 coding sequence is TGTGCCATCAGTGAGTCGAGAGATACGCAGTATTTT.